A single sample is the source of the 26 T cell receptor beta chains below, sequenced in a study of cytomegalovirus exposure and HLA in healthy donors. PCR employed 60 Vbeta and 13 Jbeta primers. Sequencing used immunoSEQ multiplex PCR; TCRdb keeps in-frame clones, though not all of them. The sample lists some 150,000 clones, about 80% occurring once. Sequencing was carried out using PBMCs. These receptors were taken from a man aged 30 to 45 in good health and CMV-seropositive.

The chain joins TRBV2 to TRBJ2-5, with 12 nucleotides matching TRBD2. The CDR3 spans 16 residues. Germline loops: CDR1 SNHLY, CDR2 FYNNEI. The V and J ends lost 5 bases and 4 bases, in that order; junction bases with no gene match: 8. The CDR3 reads CASSRSSGGARETQYF. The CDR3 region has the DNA TGTGCCAGCAGTAGGTCTAGCGGGGGGGCCCGAGAGACCCAGTACTTC.

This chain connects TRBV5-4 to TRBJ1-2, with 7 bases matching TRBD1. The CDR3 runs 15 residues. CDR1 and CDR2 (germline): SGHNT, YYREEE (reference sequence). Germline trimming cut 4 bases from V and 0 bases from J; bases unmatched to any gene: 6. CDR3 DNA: TGTGCCAGCAGCCCGGGACAGTCGCCTAACTATGGCTACACCTTC. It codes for CASSPGQSPNYGYTF.

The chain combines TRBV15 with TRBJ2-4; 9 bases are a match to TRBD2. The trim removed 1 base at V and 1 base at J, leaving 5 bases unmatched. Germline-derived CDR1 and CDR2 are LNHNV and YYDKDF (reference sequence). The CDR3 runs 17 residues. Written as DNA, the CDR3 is TGTGCCACCAGCAGAGGCGGTAGCGGGAGCGCCAAAAACATTCAGTACTTC. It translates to CATSRGGSGSAKNIQYF. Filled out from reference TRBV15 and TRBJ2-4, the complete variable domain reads DAMVIQNPRYQVTQFGKPVTLSCSQTLNHNVMYWYQQKSSQAPKLLFHYYDKDFNNEADTPDNFQSRRPNTSFCFLDIRSPGLGDTAMYLCATSRGGSGSAKNIQYFGAGTRLSVL.

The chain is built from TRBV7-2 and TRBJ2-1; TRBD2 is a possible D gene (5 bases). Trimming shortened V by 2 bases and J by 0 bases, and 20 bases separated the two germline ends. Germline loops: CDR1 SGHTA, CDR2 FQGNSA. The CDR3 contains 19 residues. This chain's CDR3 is CASSLIRARGLSSYNEQFF. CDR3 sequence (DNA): TGTGCCAGCAGCTTAATTAGGGCGCGAGGACTCAGCTCCTACAATGAGCAGTTCTTC.

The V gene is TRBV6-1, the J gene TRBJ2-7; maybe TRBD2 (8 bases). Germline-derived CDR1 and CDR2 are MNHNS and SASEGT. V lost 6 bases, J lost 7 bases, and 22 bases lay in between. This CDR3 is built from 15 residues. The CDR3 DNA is TGTGCCAGCAGCCGGGGGGGACAGAGTGCCCCTGAGCAGTACTTC. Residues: CASSRGGQSAPEQYF.

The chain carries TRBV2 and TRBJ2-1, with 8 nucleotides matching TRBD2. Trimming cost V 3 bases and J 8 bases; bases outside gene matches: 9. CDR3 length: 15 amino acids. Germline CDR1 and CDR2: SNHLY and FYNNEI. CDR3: CASSEPGLEGDEQFF. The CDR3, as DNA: TGTGCCAGCAGTGAGCCGGGACTAGAGGGCGATGAGCAGTTCTTC.

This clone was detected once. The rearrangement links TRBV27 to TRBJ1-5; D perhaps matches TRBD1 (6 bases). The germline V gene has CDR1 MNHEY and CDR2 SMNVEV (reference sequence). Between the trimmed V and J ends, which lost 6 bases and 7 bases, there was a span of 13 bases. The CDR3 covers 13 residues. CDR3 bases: TGTGCCAGCAGAAGGGGGTGGGGGCAGCCCCAGCATTTT. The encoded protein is CASRRGWGQPQHF.

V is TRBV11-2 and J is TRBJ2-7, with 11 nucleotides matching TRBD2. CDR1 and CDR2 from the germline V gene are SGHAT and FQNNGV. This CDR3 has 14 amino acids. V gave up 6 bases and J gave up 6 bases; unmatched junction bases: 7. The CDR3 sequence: CASRIAGGPGEQYF. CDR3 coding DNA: TGTGCCAGCAGAATAGCGGGAGGGCCGGGCGAGCAGTACTTC.

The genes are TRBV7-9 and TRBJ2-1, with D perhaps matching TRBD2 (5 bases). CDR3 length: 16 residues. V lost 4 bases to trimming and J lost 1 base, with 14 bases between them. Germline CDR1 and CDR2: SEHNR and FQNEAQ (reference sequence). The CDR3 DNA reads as TGTGCCAGCAGCTCCGTAATAGCGAGATCCTACAATGAGCAGTTCTTC. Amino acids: CASSSVIARSYNEQFF.

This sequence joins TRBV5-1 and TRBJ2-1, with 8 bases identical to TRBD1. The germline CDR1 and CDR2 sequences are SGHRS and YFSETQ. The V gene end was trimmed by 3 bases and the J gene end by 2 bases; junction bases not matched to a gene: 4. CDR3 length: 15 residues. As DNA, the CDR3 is TGCGCCAGCAGCTCTGGACAGGGCCCCTACAATGAGCAGTTCTTC. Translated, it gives CASSSGQGPYNEQFF.

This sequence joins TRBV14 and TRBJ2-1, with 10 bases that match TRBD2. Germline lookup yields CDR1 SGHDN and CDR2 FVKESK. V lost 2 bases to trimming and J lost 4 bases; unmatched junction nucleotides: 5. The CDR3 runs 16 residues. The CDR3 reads CASSQRTSGLYNEQFF. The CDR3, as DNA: TGTGCCAGCAGCCAAAGGACTAGCGGCCTTTACAATGAGCAGTTCTTC.

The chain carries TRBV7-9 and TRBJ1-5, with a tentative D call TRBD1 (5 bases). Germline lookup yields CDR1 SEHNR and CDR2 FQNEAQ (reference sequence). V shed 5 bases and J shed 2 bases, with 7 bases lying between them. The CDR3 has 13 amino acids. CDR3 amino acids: CASSMTGNQPQHF. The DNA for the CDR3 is TGTGCCAGCAGCATGACAGGCAATCAGCCCCAGCATTTT.

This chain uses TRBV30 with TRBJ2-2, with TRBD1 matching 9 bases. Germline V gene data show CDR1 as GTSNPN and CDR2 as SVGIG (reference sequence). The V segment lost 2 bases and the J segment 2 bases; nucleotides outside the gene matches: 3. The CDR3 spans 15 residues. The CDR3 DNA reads TGTGCCTGGAGTACGGGACAGGGAAACACCGGGGAGCTGTTTTTT. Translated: CAWSTGQGNTGELFF.

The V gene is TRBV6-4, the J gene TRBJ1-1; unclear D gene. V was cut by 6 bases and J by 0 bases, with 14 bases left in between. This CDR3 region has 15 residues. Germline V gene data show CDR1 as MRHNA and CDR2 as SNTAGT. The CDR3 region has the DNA TGTGCCAGCAGGGAGGCAGGCCTCATGAACACTGAAGCTTTCTTT. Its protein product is CASREAGLMNTEAFF.

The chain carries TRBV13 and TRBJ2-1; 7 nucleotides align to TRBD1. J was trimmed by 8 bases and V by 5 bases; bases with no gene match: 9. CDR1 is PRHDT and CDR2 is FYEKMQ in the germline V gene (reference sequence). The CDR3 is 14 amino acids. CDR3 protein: CASSPRQGHDEQFF. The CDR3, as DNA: TGTGCCAGCAGCCCCCGACAGGGACACGATGAGCAGTTCTTC.

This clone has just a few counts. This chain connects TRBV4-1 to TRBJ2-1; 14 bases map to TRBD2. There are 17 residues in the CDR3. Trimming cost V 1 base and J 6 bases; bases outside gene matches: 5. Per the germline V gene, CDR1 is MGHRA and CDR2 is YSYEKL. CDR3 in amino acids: CASSQVGGLAGANEQFF. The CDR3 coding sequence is TGCGCCAGCAGCCAAGTGGGGGGACTAGCGGGAGCCAATGAGCAGTTCTTC.

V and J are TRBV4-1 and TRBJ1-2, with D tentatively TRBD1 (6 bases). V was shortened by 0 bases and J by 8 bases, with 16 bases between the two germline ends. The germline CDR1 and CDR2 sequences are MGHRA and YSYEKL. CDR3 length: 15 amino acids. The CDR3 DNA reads TGCGCCAGCAGCCAAGAGCAACAGGGAGGGCAAGGCTACACCTTC. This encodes CASSQEQQGGQGYTF.

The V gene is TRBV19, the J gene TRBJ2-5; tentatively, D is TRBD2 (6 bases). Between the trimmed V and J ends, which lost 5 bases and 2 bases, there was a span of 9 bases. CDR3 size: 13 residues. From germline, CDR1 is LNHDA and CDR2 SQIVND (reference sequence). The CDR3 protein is CASSRGEQETQYF. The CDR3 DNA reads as TGTGCCAGTAGTCGCGGGGAACAAGAGACCCAGTACTTC. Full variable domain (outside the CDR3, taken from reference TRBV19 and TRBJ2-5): DGGITQSPKYLFRKEGQNVTLSCEQNLNHDAMYWYRQDPGQGLRLIYYSQIVNDFQKGDIAEGYSVSREKKESFPLTVTSAQKNPTAFYLCASSRGEQETQYFGPGTRLLVL.

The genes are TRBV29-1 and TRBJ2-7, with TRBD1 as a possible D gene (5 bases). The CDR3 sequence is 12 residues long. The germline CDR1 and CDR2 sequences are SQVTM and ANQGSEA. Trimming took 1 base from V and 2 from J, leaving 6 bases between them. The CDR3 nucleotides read TGCAGCGTTGAAGGACAGCCCTACGAGCAGTACTTC. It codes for CSVEGQPYEQYF.

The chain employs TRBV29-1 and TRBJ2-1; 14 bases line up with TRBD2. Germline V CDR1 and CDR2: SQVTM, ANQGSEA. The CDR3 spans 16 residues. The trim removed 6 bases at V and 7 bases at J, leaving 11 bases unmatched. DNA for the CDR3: TGCAGCGTGGCCGGGACTAGCGGGAGTCTGGAGAATGAGCAGTTCTTC. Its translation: CSVAGTSGSLENEQFF.

The DNA for the CDR3 is TGTGCCAGCTCACCACTCGCCCCTGTGAGAGAAGCTTTCTTT. Its translation is CASSPLAPVREAFF. The chain couples TRBV18 to TRBJ1-1; D unclear. Trimming stripped 1 base from V and 8 bases from J, with 14 bases between. From germline, CDR1 is KGHSH and CDR2 LQKENI. The CDR3 runs 14 residues.

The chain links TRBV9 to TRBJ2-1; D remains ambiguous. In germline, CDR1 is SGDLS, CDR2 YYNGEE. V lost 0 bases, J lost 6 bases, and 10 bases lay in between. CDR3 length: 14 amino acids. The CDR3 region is CASSVAGALNEQFF. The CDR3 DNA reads TGTGCCAGCAGCGTAGCGGGTGCCCTCAATGAGCAGTTCTTC.

CDR3 region: CASSRSTGTSDTQYF. CDR3 nucleotide sequence: TGTGCCAGCAGCCGCAGCACCGGGACTTCAGATACGCAGTATTTT. The J gene is TRBJ2-3, the V gene TRBV9; TRBD2 is a possible D gene (6 bases). The ends were cut back, 4 bases at V and 4 bases at J, with 16 bases in the middle. The CDR3 has 15 amino acids. Per the germline V gene, CDR1 is SGDLS and CDR2 is YYNGEE.

The CDR3 loop is CASSATGSEQYF. The CDR3 nucleotides read TGTGCCAGCAGTGCTACAGGGTCCGAGCAGTACTTC. The chain carries TRBV9 and TRBJ2-7; D perhaps matches TRBD1 (6 bases). Germline V gene lookup returns CDR1 SGDLS and CDR2 YYNGEE. Trimming removed 5 bases at V and 6 bases at J, with 12 bases between. This CDR3 has 12 amino acids.

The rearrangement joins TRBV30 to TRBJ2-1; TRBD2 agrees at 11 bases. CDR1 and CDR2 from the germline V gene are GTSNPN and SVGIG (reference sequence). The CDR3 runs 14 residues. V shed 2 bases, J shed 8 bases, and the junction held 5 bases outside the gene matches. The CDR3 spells CAWSILAGVDEQFF. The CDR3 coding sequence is TGTGCCTGGAGTATACTAGCGGGGGTCGATGAGCAGTTCTTC.

The CDR3 loop reads CASTESGGAYNEQFF. CDR3 bases: TGTGCCAGCACCGAGAGCGGGGGGGCTTACAATGAGCAGTTCTTC. J is TRBJ2-1 and V is TRBV2, with TRBD2 matching over 10 bases. Germline V gives CDR1 SNHLY, CDR2 FYNNEI. The CDR3 totals 15 residues. The V gene end was trimmed by 7 bases and the J gene end by 4 bases; junction bases not matched to a gene: 7.